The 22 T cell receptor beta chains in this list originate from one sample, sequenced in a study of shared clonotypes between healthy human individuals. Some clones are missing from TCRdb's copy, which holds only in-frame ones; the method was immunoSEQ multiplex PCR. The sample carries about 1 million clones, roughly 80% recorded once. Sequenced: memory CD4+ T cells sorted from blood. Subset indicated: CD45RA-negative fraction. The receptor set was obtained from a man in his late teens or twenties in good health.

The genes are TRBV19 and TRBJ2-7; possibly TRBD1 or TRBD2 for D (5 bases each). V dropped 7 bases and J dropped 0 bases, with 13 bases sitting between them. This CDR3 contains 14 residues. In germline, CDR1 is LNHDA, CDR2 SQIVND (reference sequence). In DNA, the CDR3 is TGTGCCAGTAAAATCGGGGCTAGCTCCTACGAGCAGTACTTC. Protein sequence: CASKIGASSYEQYF.

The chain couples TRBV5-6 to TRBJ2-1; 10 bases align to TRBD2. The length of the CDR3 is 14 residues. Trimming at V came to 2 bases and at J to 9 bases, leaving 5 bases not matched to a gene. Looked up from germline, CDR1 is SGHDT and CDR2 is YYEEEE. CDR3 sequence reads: CASSLAGGPIEQFF. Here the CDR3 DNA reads TGTGCCAGCAGCTTAGCGGGAGGGCCAATTGAGCAGTTCTTC. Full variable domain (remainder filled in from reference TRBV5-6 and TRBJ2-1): DAGVTQSPTHLIKTRGQQVTLRCSPKSGHDTVSWYQQALGQGPQFIFQYYEEEERQRGNFPDRFSGHQFPNYSSELNVNALLLGDSALYLCASSLAGGPIEQFFGPGTRLTVL.

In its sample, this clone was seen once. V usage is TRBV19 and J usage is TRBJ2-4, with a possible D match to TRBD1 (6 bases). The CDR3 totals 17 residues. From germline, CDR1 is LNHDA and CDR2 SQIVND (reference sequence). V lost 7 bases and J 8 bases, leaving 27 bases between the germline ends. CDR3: CASTESRGRGLVDIQYF. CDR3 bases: TGTGCCAGTACTGAATCCCGGGGCAGGGGCCTAGTGGACATTCAGTACTTC.

The CDR3 bases are TGTGCCAGCAGCTTAGTTGGGGAGTGGGAGCAGTACTTC. Translating gives CASSLVGEWEQYF. The J gene is TRBJ2-7, the V gene TRBV11-2; D possibly corresponds to TRBD2 (5 bases). This CDR3 is 13 amino acids long. Germline CDR1 reads SGHAT; CDR2 reads FQNNGV. V dropped 1 base and J dropped 7 bases, with 11 bases sitting between them.

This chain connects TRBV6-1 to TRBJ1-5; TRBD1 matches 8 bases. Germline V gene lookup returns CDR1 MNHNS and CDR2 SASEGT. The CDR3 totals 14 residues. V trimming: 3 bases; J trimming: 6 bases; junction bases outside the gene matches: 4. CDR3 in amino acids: CASSDQGAGQPQHF. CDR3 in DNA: TGTGCCAGCAGTGACCAGGGGGCCGGTCAGCCCCAGCATTTT.

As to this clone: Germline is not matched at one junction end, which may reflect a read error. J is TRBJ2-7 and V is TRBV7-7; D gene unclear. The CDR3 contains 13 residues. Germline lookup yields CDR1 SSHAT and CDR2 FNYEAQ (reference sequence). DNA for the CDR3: TGTGCTAGCAGCTTAGCACTAACCTACGAGCAGTACTTC. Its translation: CASSLALTYEQYF.

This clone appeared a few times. The CDR3 reads CASIGTGSSGANVLTF. CDR3 in DNA: TGTGCCAGTATTGGGACAGGGTCCTCTGGGGCCAACGTCCTGACTTTC. This rearrangement joins TRBV19 to TRBJ2-6, with 9 bases fitting TRBD1. The CDR3 is 16 amino acids. The germline gives CDR1 LNHDA, CDR2 SQIVND (reference sequence). V dropped 7 bases and J dropped 0; count of bases not matched to a gene: 4.

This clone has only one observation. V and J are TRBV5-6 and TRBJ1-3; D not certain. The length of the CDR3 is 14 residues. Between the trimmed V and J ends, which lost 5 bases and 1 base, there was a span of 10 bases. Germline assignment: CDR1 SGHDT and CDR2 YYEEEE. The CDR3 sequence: CASSWASSGNTIYF. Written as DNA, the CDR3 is TGTGCCAGCAGTTGGGCGAGTTCTGGAAACACCATATATTTT.

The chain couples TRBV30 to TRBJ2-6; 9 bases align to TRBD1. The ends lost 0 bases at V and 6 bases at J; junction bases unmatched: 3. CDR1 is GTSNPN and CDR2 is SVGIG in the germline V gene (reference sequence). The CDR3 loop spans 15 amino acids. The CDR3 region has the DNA TGTGCCTGGAGTGTACGGACAGGGGCGGCCAACGTCCTGACTTTC. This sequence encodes CAWSVRTGAANVLTF.

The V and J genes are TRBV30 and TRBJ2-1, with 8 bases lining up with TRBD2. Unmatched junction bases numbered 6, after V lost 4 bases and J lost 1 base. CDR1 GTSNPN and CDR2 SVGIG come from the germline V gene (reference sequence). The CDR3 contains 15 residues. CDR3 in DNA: TGTGCCTGGACCTCGAGCGGGAGATCCTACAATGAGCAGTTCTTC. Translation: CAWTSSGRSYNEQFF.

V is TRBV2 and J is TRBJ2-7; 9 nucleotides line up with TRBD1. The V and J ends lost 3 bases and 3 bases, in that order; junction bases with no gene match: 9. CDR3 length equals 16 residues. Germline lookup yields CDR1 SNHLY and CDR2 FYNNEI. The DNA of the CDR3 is TGTGCCAGCAGTGACCTGGGACGGACAGGGGACTACGAGCAGTACTTC. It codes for CASSDLGRTGDYEQYF.

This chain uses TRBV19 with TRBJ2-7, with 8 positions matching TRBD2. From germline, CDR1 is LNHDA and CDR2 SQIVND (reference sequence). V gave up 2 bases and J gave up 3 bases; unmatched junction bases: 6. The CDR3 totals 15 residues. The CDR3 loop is CASSITAGGYYEQYF. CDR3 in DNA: TGTGCCAGTAGTATAACGGCGGGGGGATACTACGAGCAGTACTTC.

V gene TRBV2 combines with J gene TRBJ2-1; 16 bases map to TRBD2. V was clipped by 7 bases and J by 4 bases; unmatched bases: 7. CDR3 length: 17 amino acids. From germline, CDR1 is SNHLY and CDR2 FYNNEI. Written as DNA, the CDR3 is TGTGCCAGCACCTTGGGACTAGCGGGGGGGTTATACAATGAGCAGTTCTTC. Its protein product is CASTLGLAGGLYNEQFF. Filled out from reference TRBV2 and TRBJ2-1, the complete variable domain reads EPEVTQTPSHQVTQMGQEVILRCVPISNHLYFYWYRQILGQKVEFLVSFYNNEISEKSEIFDDQFSVERPDGSNFTLKIRSTKLEDSAMYFCASTLGLAGGLYNEQFFGPGTRLTVL.

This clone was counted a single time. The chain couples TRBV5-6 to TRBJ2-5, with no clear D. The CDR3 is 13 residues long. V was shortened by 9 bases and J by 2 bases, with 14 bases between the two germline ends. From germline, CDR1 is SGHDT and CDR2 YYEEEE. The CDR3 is CATTQYSQETQYF. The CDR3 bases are TGTGCCACCACTCAGTACTCTCAAGAGACCCAGTACTTC.

CDR3 sequence (DNA): TGTGCCAGCAGTTTATTCAGTCCGGCACCCTACGAGCAGTACTTC. It translates to CASSLFSPAPYEQYF. The chain recombines TRBV27 with TRBJ2-5; the D is unclear. The DNA end lines up better with TRBJ2-7; the J call may be wrong. Germline V gives CDR1 MNHEY, CDR2 SMNVEV (reference sequence). The CDR3 sequence is 15 residues long.

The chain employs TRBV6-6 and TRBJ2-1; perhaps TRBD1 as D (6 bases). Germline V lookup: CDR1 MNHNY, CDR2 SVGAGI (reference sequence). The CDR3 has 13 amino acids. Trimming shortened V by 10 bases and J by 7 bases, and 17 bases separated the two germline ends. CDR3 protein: CATSGGQGNEQFF. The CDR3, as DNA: TGTGCCACCTCAGGTGGGCAGGGGAATGAGCAGTTCTTC.

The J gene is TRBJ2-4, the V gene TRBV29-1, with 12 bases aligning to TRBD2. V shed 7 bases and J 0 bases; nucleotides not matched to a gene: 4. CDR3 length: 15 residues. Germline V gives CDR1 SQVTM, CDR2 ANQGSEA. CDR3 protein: CSATSGGLAKNIQYF. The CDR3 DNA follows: TGCAGCGCAACTAGCGGGGGGTTAGCCAAAAACATTCAGTACTTC.

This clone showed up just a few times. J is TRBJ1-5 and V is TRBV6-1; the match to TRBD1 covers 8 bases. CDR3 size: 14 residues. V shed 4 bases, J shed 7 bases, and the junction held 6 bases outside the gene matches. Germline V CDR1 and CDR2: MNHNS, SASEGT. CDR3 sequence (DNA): TGTGCCAGCAGTGGAGACAGGGGAGGACAGCCCCAGCATTTT. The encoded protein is CASSGDRGGQPQHF.

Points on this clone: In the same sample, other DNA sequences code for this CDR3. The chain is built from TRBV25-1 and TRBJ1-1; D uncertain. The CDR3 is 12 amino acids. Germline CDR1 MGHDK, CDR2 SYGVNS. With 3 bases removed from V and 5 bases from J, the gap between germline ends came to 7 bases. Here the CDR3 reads CASSDPRTEAFF. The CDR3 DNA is TGTGCCAGCAGTGATCCTAGGACTGAAGCTTTCTTT.

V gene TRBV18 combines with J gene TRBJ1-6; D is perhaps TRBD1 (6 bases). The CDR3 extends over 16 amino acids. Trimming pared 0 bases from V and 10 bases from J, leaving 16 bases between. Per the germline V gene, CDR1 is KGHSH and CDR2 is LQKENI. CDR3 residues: CASSPPTGSAGSPLHF. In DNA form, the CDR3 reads TGTGCCAGCTCACCACCGACAGGTAGCGCAGGGTCACCCCTCCACTTT.

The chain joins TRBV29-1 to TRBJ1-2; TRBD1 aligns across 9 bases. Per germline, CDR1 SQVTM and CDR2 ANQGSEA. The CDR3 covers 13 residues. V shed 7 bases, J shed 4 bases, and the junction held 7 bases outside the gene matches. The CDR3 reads CSATTGGTYGYTF. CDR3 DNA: TGCAGCGCCACGACAGGGGGAACCTATGGCTACACCTTC.

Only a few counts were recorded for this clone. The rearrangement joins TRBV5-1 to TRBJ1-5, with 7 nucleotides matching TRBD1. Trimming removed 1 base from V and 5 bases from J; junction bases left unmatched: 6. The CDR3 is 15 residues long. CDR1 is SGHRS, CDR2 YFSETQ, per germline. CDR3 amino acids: CASSLIGGADQPQHF. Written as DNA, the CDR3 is TGCGCCAGCAGCTTGATAGGGGGCGCGGATCAGCCCCAGCATTTT. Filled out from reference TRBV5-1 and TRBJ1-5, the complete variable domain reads KAGVTQTPRYLIKTRGQQVTLSCSPISGHRSVSWYQQTPGQGLQFLFEYFSETQRNKGNFPGRFSGRQFSNSRSEMNVSTLELGDSALYLCASSLIGGADQPQHFGDGTRLSIL.